This TCR beta chain was retrieved from a study of T cell responses to AZD1222 COVID-19 vaccine. Clones were read by immunoSEQ multiplex PCR, and TCRdb kept only the in-frame ones, dropping some. Seen here are about 140,000 clones, roughly 90% observed once, and the top ten hold 2.5% to 4%. The sequencing used peripheral blood, collected on day 0 of AZD1222 vaccination. This clonotype was obtained from an adult in good health.

The CDR3 nucleotides read TGCGCCAGCAGCTTGGGGCCGACTAGCGGATACAATGAGCAGTTCTTC. This codes for CASSLGPTSGYNEQFF. V usage is TRBV5-1 and J usage is TRBJ2-1, with TRBD2 matching over 9 bases. Per germline, CDR1 SGHRS and CDR2 YFSETQ. This CDR3 is built from 16 residues. Trimming took 0 bases from V and 4 from J; bases not matched to a gene: 5.